This T cell receptor beta chain is drawn from a study of early T cells in non-severe SARS-CoV-2 infection. The table lists this clonotype with a few counts. TCRdb reanalysed the 5' RACE reads using MiXCR and keeps one entry per CDR3 protein. The sample carries 68,000 or so distinct CDR3 sequences, 10% to 15% recorded once. In germline, CDR1 is SGHTA, CDR2 FQGNSA. Germline trimming cut 2 bases from V and 6 bases from J; bases unmatched to any gene: 4. The CDR3 loop spans 15 amino acids. This sequence joins TRBV7-2 and TRBJ2-3, with TRBD2 identical over 11 bases. Sequencing used whole blood. The receptor was derived from an adult who was a healthcare worker with PCR-confirmed SARS-CoV-2 infection or an uninfected control (not recorded which). CDR3 in amino acids: CASSLTPSGRDTQYF. In DNA, the CDR3 is TGTGCCAGCAGCTTAACCCCTAGCGGGAGGGATACGCAGTATTTT.